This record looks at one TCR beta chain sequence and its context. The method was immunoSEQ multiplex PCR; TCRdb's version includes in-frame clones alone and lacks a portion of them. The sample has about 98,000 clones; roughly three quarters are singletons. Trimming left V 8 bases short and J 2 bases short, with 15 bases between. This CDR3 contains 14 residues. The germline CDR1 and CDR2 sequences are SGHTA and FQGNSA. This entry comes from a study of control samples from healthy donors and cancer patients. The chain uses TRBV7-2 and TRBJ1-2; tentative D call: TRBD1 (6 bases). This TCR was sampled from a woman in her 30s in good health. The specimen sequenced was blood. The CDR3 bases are TGTGCCAGCCGGACAGCGTCGCTAAACTATGGCTACACCTTC. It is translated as CASRTASLNYGYTF. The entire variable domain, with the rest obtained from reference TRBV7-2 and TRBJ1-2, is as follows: GAGVSQSPSNKVTEKGKDVELRCDPISGHTALYWYRQSLGQGLEFLIYFQGNSAPDKSGLPSDRFSAERTGGSVSTLTIQRTQQEDSAVYLCASRTASLNYGYTFGSGTRLTVV.